A single sample is the source of the 12 T cell receptor beta chains below, sequenced in a study of T-cell memory formation after mild COVID-19. TCRdb called the 5' RACE reads again in MiXCR, with one record for every CDR3 protein. The sample holds roughly 62,000 distinct CDR3 sequences; 9% to 9.5% are singletons and the top ten take approximately 1%. Sequenced sample: PBMCs or a T cell subset sorted from them (not recorded which). These receptors all stem from a man younger than 30 who had mild COVID-19 (a few samples of this study predate the infection). Cell type and time point are not known.

The sample holds a few counts of this clonotype. A much larger clone lies one base from this, so it may be a read error. The chain joins TRBV7-2 to TRBJ2-5; the D is unclear. Trimming pared 3 bases from V and 4 bases from J, leaving 3 bases between. Germline V CDR1 and CDR2: SGHTA, FQGNSA. There are 11 residues in the CDR3. CDR3 loop: CASSFLETQYF. DNA of the CDR3: TGTGCCAGCAGCTTCCTAGAGACCCAGTACTTC. The full variable domain, with the rest looked up from reference TRBV7-2 and TRBJ2-5, is GAGVSQSPSNKVTEKGKDVELRCDPISGHTALYWYRQSLGQGLEFLIYFQGNSAPDKSGLPSDRFSAERTGGSVSTLTIQRTQQEDSAVYLCASSFLETQYFGPGTRLLVL.

This clonotype was observed a few times. J is TRBJ2-5 and V is TRBV27, with D unresolved. This CDR3 is built from 14 residues. The germline gives CDR1 MNHEY, CDR2 SMNVEV (reference sequence). Trimming took 3 bases from V and 5 from J, leaving 13 bases between them. The CDR3 DNA sequence: TGTGCCAGCAGTTTTCGTGTGGGAAGTGAGACCCAGTACTTC. This codes for CASSFRVGSETQYF.

V usage is TRBV7-2 and J usage is TRBJ2-5; 10 positions match TRBD2. The trim removed 3 bases at V and 7 bases at J, leaving 14 bases unmatched. Per germline, CDR1 SGHTA and CDR2 FQGNSA. The CDR3 has 17 amino acids. The CDR3 DNA follows: TGTGCCAGCAGCTTCGTCGCTAGCGGGGGATCCGGGGGGACCCAGTACTTC. Its protein is CASSFVASGGSGGTQYF.

This clonotype was recorded at least ten times. The CDR3 nucleotides read TGTGCCAGCACCCGACCTGGGGCTCAAGAGACCCAGTACTTC. It is translated as CASTRPGAQETQYF. V is TRBV6-5 and J is TRBJ2-5; TRBD1 is a possible D gene (5 bases). The CDR3 loop spans 14 amino acids. The ends were cut back, 7 bases at V and 2 bases at J, with 14 bases in the middle. CDR1 and CDR2 (germline): MNHEY, SVGAGI.

Ten or more counts support this clonotype. V is TRBV12-3 or TRBV12-4 and J is TRBJ2-4; no clear D. V was pared by 7 bases and J by 4 bases, with 14 bases between. This CDR3 contains 14 residues. CDR3 nucleotide sequence: TGTGCCAGCACTGTAGACCGACCGAAAAACATTCAGTACTTC. This translates into CASTVDRPKNIQYF.

This clonotype appeared many times. J is TRBJ1-2 and V is TRBV5-1; D gene unclear. The CDR3 is 15 amino acids. Germline lookup yields CDR1 SGHRS and CDR2 YFSETQ. V lost 0 bases to trimming and J lost 4 bases, with 13 bases between them. CDR3 in amino acids: CASSLDAATPYGYTF. Written as DNA, the CDR3 is TGCGCCAGCAGCTTGGATGCAGCAACTCCCTATGGCTACACCTTC.

In this sample, this clonotype turned up many times. This chain links TRBV5-4 with TRBJ2-5; 7 positions match TRBD2. This CDR3 contains 14 residues. With V trimmed by 4 bases and J by 3 bases, 6 bases remained unmatched. Germline assignment: CDR1 SGHNT and CDR2 YYREEE (reference sequence). CDR3 bases: TGTGCCAGCAGCCCCGCCGGACTAGAAGAGACCCAGTACTTC. Protein sequence: CASSPAGLEETQYF.

This clonotype was seen a handful of times. The genes are TRBV20-1 and TRBJ2-7, with D possibly matching TRBD1 (6 bases). This CDR3 region has 13 residues. Germline CDR1 is DFQATT and CDR2 is SNEGSKA (reference sequence). Trimming removed 4 bases at V and 4 bases at J, with 14 bases between. CDR3 sequence: CSAIPDSQYEQYF. DNA for the CDR3: TGCAGTGCTATCCCGGACAGCCAGTACGAGCAGTACTTC.

This clonotype was detected only a few times. This chain links TRBV27 with TRBJ2-3; D may be TRBD2 (6 bases). V was shortened by 6 bases and J by 4 bases, with 17 bases between the two germline ends. This CDR3 has 15 amino acids. CDR1 is MNHEY and CDR2 is SMNVEV in the germline V gene (reference sequence). CDR3 nucleotide sequence: TGTGCCAGCAGCCCCGCCGGGGGTGGCTCAGATACGCAGTATTTT. This gives the protein CASSPAGGGSDTQYF.

This chain links TRBV4-3 with TRBJ2-5; a weak D match, TRBD1 (5 bases). The V gene's germline CDR1 is LGHNA and CDR2 YSLEER. V was shortened by 1 base and J by 3 bases, with 9 bases between the two germline ends. The CDR3 runs 14 residues. Here the CDR3 reads CASSQVGVEETQYF. DNA for the CDR3: TGCGCCAGCAGCCAAGTAGGGGTAGAAGAGACCCAGTACTTC.

Turning to this clonotype: No DNA is shown, since the ends of the CDR3 on it are uncertain; the CDR3 is the one TCRdb lists. The genes are TRBV6-6 and TRBJ1-1; no DNA check was done on the table's D call, TRBD1. The germline V gene encodes CDR1 MNHNY and CDR2 SVGAGI (reference sequence). Including both end residues, the CDR3 is 14 amino acids long. The CDR3 protein is CASSSSRQGGSAFF.

The chain couples TRBV25-1 to TRBJ1-2; 9 nucleotides agree with TRBD1. CDR1 is MGHDK, CDR2 SYGVNS, per germline. The CDR3 consists of 13 residues. V shed 4 bases, J shed 8 bases, and the junction held 5 bases outside the gene matches. The chain's CDR3 is CASSAQGAGGYTF. CDR3 coding DNA: TGTGCCAGCAGTGCACAGGGGGCGGGAGGCTACACCTTC.